This TCR beta chain was documented in a study of blood T cell repertoires in COVID-19. Only in-frame clones appear in the TCRdb table, and some are missing; sequencing was by immunoSEQ multiplex PCR. In the table there are roughly 56,000 clones, approximately 83% of which are singletons. Trimming stripped 8 bases from V and 8 bases from J, with 10 bases between. The CDR3 spans 10 residues. CDR1 is SQVTM and CDR2 is ANQGSEA in the germline V gene. The chain has TRBV29-1 and TRBJ2-1; D may be TRBD2 (6 bases). The sample taken for sequencing was peripheral blood. The origin of this receptor is a human donor in a cohort sampled during active COVID-19. CDR3 protein: CSTGGDEQFF. CDR3 coding DNA: TGCAGCACTGGAGGGGATGAGCAGTTCTTC.